These T cell receptor beta chains were read from a single sample in a study of cytotoxic CD8 clonotypes in ibrutinib-treated CLL. The assay was immunoSEQ multiplex PCR, and TCRdb's table has in-frame clones only and misses some. The sample holds 50,000 to 70,000 clones; 54% are singletons and the top ten take 24%. This specimen was PBMCs, taken at disease progression, from a patient treated with ibrutinib. The receptors were gathered from a human donor with chronic lymphocytic leukemia. Both conserved end residues are part of each CDR3. The D gene is left open where the match is weak. Size is stated for part of the rows, as once, few or many counts, or as a class when the clone is expanded.

V gene	J gene	clone size	D gene	CDR3 protein	CDR3 DNA
TRBV7-3	TRBJ1-6	.	.	CASSLSGNNSPLHF	TGTGCCAGCAGCTTATCAGGGAACAATTCACCCCTCCACTTT
TRBV7-9	TRBJ2-7	.	.	CASSPFTSEQYF	TGTGCCAGCAGCCCCTTTACAAGCGAGCAGTACTTC
TRBV6-1	TRBJ2-2	once	TRBD2	CASSDRAGGPNTGELFF	TGTGCCAGCAGTGACAGAGCGGGGGGACCGAACACCGGGGAGCTGTTTTTT
TRBV18	TRBJ1-2	.	.	CASSPQPGEGYTF	TGTGCCAGCTCACCACAACCAGGGGAAGGCTACACCTTC
TRBV10-3	TRBJ2-7	.	TRBD1	CAISQQGGSYEQYF	TGTGCCATCAGTCAACAGGGGGGATCCTACGAGCAGTACTTC
TRBV7-2	TRBJ2-2	.	TRBD1	CASSLDRGRTGELFF	TGTGCCAGCAGCCTCGACAGGGGGAGAACCGGGGAGCTGTTTTTT
TRBV6-6	TRBJ2-1	.	.	CASSYSGGGLGNEQFF	TGTGCCAGCAGTTACTCCGGCGGGGGCCTCGGCAATGAGCAGTTCTTC
TRBV19	TRBJ1-5	.	TRBD1	CASSTLGTGAFQPQHF	TGTGCCAGTAGTACCCTCGGGACAGGGGCTTTTCAGCCCCAGCATTTT
TRBV6-1	TRBJ2-3	.	TRBD1	CASSERDRIGTDTQYF	TGTGCCAGCAGTGAAAGGGACAGAATAGGCACAGATACGCAGTATTTT
TRBV10-3	TRBJ2-3	.	TRBD2	CAISKTRKGGSSTDTQYF	TGTGCCATCAGTAAAACTAGAAAGGGAGGGAGTAGCACAGATACGCAGTATTTT
TRBV6-5	TRBJ1-6	.	TRBD1	CASRRQGRNSPLHF	TGTGCCAGCAGACGACAGGGACGGAATTCACCCCTCCACTTT
TRBV4-3	TRBJ1-1	few	.	CASSHYGYTEAFF	TGCGCCAGCAGCCATTACGGTTACACTGAAGCTTTCTTT
TRBV27	TRBJ1-1	many	TRBD1	CASWSPDRVTEAFF	TGTGCCAGCTGGAGCCCGGACAGGGTTACTGAAGCTTTCTTT
TRBV2	TRBJ2-6	.	.	CASNWGFSGANVLTF	TGTGCCAGCAATTGGGGATTCTCTGGGGCCAACGTCCTGACTTTC
TRBV9	TRBJ2-1	few	.	CASSITMGSSYNEQFF	TGTGCCAGCAGCATTACGATGGGGAGCTCCTACAATGAGCAGTTCTTC
TRBV30	TRBJ2-3	.	.	CAWAGGDTQYF	TGTGCCTGGGCAGGAGGGGATACGCAGTATTTT
TRBV12-5	TRBJ2-3	.	.	CASGKNSDTQYF	TGTGCTAGTGGTAAGAATTCGGATACGCAGTATTTT
TRBV30	TRBJ2-7	.	TRBD1	CAWSRQGPEQYF	TGTGCCTGGAGCAGACAGGGTCCCGAGCAGTACTTC
TRBV6-4	TRBJ2-1	.	.	CASSPAGTQFNEQFF	TGTGCCAGCAGCCCTGCCGGGACCCAATTCAATGAGCAGTTCTTC
TRBV19	TRBJ2-3	few	.	CASSSARWDTQYF	TGTGCCAGTAGTTCAGCTAGATGGGATACGCAGTATTTT
TRBV6-5	TRBJ2-3	.	TRBD2	CASSRSGGVDTQYF	TGTGCCAGCAGTCGGAGCGGGGGGGTAGATACGCAGTATTTT
TRBV5-1	TRBJ2-7	.	TRBD1	CASSLLTGSSYEQYF	TGCGCCAGCAGCCTGTTGACAGGGAGCTCCTACGAGCAGTACTTC
TRBV6-5	TRBJ2-5	few	.	CASSRLRGAETQYF	TGTGCCAGCAGTCGCTTGAGAGGGGCAGAGACCCAGTACTTC